The 27 T cell receptor beta chains listed next were all sequenced from one sample in a study of blood T cell repertoires in COVID-19. Produced via immunoSEQ multiplex PCR; TCRdb's table is partial and in-frame only. The table lists tens of thousands of clones, about 90% of them singletons, with 5.8% in the top ten. The specimen was peripheral blood. All receptors come from a man aged 50-60 years with active COVID-19.

V gene TRBV28 combines with J gene TRBJ1-2; D remains unclear. CDR3 length: 13 residues. Per the germline V gene, CDR1 is MDHEN and CDR2 is SYDVKM. V was cut by 3 bases and J by 4 bases, with 9 bases left in between. The CDR3 nucleotides read TGTGCCAGCAGTTTCCGGGGTGGCTATGGCTACACCTTC. As protein: CASSFRGGYGYTF.

The rearrangement links TRBV18 to TRBJ1-1; a possible D gene is TRBD1 (5 bases). V lost 4 bases and J lost 3, with 12 bases in between. There are 14 residues in the CDR3. Germline V gene lookup returns CDR1 KGHSH and CDR2 LQKENI. CDR3 coding DNA: TGTGCCAGCTCACGGCAGGGAGGGGACACTGAAGCTTTCTTT. It is translated as CASSRQGGDTEAFF.

CDR3 nucleotides: TGTGCCAGCAGCGTAGCCGGGGGGGCCGATACGCAGTATTTT. Amino acids: CASSVAGGADTQYF. The chain couples TRBV9 to TRBJ2-3, with TRBD2 matching over 8 bases. Trimming took 0 bases from V and 6 from J; bases not matched to a gene: 3. Germline values: CDR1 SGDLS, CDR2 YYNGEE. CDR3 length equals 14 residues.

The rearrangement joins TRBV10-1 to TRBJ2-7, with a weak D call TRBD1 (6 bases). Germline CDR1 WNHNN, CDR2 SYGVQD (reference sequence). V shed 8 bases and J shed 1 base, with 18 bases lying between them. This CDR3 has 15 residues. The CDR3 reads CASPKDSLSSYEQYF. CDR3 nucleotide sequence: TGCGCCAGCCCGAAGGACAGCTTGTCTTCCTACGAGCAGTACTTC.

V usage is TRBV28 and J usage is TRBJ1-1; no clear D gene. CDR1 is MDHEN, CDR2 SYDVKM, per germline. Deletions cut 3 bases from V and 9 bases from J, with 8 bases between. There are 11 residues in the CDR3. The CDR3 region has the DNA TGTGCCAGCAGTTTCTATAACCAAGCTTTCTTT. This gives the protein CASSFYNQAFF.

The chain carries TRBV4-2 and TRBJ1-5; D unclear. There are 15 residues in the CDR3. Per germline, CDR1 LGHNA and CDR2 YNFKEQ. V lost 0 bases and J 4 bases, leaving 10 bases between the germline ends. In DNA, the CDR3 is TGTGCCAGCAGCCAAGACCGGGTCGGGAATCAGCCCCAGCATTTT. Its protein is CASSQDRVGNQPQHF.

The chain carries TRBV9 and TRBJ1-1; weak D call: TRBD1 (6 bases). Germline-derived CDR1 and CDR2 are SGDLS and YYNGEE. Trimming took off 6 bases at V and 6 bases at J, with 15 bases between the two ends. The CDR3 runs to 13 residues. The CDR3 loop reads CASNKGDNAEAFF. The CDR3 nucleotides read TGTGCCAGCAACAAGGGGGACAACGCTGAAGCTTTCTTT. Based on the CDR3 plus reference TRBV9 and TRBJ1-1, the full variable domain is DSGVTQTPKHLITATGQRVTLRCSPRSGDLSVYWYQQSLDQGLQFLIQYYNGEERAKGNILERFSAQQFPDLHSELNLSSLELGDSALYFCASNKGDNAEAFFGQGTRLTVV.

The chain has TRBV7-3 and TRBJ1-6, with 12 nucleotides matching TRBD1. The CDR3 has 16 amino acids. V dropped 1 base and J dropped 10; count of bases not matched to a gene: 5. Germline V CDR1 and CDR2: SGHTA, FQGTGA. DNA for the CDR3: TGTGCCAGCAGCTTAAACCCCGGGACAGGGGGCTCACCCCTCCACTTT. Encoded protein: CASSLNPGTGGSPLHF.

The chain couples TRBV4-3 to TRBJ1-2; 8 nucleotides agree with TRBD1. CDR1 is LGHNA, CDR2 YSLEER, per germline. The CDR3 consists of 13 residues. With 0 bases clipped from V and 8 bases from J, the junction kept 2 bases outside the gene matches. The CDR3 coding sequence is TGCGCCAGCAGCCAAGAACGACAGGGGGGCTACACCTTC. Residues: CASSQERQGGYTF.

This chain uses TRBV6-5 with TRBJ2-7, with 8 bases fitting TRBD2. V was clipped by 7 bases and J by 2 bases; unmatched bases: 7. In germline, CDR1 is MNHEY, CDR2 SVGAGI. The length of the CDR3 is 14 residues. CDR3 DNA sequence: TGTGCCAGCAAGGAGAACGGGAGGGCCTACGAGCAGTACTTC. Protein product: CASKENGRAYEQYF.

The rearrangement joins TRBV19 to TRBJ1-5; D not resolved. The CDR3 spans 14 residues. Germline lookup yields CDR1 LNHDA and CDR2 SQIVND (reference sequence). V was clipped by 3 bases and J by 7 bases, with 13 bases between them. The CDR3 sequence is CASSIEGRRQPQHF. The CDR3 DNA sequence: TGTGCCAGTAGTATTGAGGGTAGGCGCCAGCCCCAGCATTTT.

The rearrangement joins TRBV12-3 or TRBV12-4 to TRBJ2-3; 11 bases align to TRBD1. This CDR3 is 13 amino acids long. Trimming took 6 bases from V and 5 from J; bases not matched to a gene: 1. The CDR3 bases are TGTGCCAGCAGCGGGACAGGGGGAGATACGCAGTATTTT. Its translation is CASSGTGGDTQYF.

The chain uses TRBV28 and TRBJ2-7; 9 bases align to TRBD2. The CDR3 extends over 16 amino acids. Trimming at V came to 2 bases and at J to 4 bases, leaving 9 bases not matched to a gene. CDR1 is MDHEN and CDR2 is SYDVKM in the germline V gene. CDR3 sequence: CASSLKEGLALYEQYF. DNA for the CDR3: TGTGCCAGCAGTTTAAAAGAGGGACTAGCTCTATACGAGCAGTACTTC.

V usage is TRBV25-1 and J usage is TRBJ1-5; TRBD1 matches at 9 bases. The junction had 11 bases not matched to a gene; V was cut back by 1 base and J by 7 bases. CDR1 and CDR2 (germline): MGHDK, SYGVNS. CDR3 length equals 17 residues. This chain's CDR3 is CASSEFLGQGIGQPQHF. DNA for the CDR3: TGTGCCAGCAGTGAATTCCTCGGACAGGGGATCGGCCAGCCCCAGCATTTT. The full variable domain, in which reference TRBV25-1 and TRBJ1-5 provide the parts outside the CDR3, is EADIYQTPRYLVIGTGKKITLECSQTMGHDKMYWYQQDPGMELHLIHYSYGVNSTEKGDLSSESTVSRIRTEHFPLTLESARPSHTSQYLCASSEFLGQGIGQPQHFGDGTRLSIL.

This rearrangement joins TRBV2 to TRBJ2-1; 9 positions agree with TRBD2. Germline V gene sequence: CDR1 SNHLY, CDR2 FYNNEI. The CDR3 has 17 residues. V gave up 3 bases and J gave up 6 bases; unmatched junction bases: 12. The CDR3 nucleotides read TGTGCCAGCAGTGATGGGACTAGCCGGAGGGGGGCCAATGAGCAGTTCTTC. Amino acids: CASSDGTSRRGANEQFF.

The chain recombines TRBV24-1 with TRBJ2-7; D perhaps matches TRBD1 (6 bases). The CDR3 runs to 13 residues. V shed 4 bases and J shed 6 bases, with 12 bases lying between them. Germline assignment: CDR1 KGHDR and CDR2 SFDVKD. This chain's CDR3 is CATSDPTGPEQYF. DNA of the CDR3: TGTGCCACCAGTGACCCCACAGGGCCCGAGCAGTACTTC.

This sequence joins TRBV9 and TRBJ1-1, with a possible D match to TRBD1 (5 bases). The CDR3 covers 16 residues. V dropped 3 bases and J dropped 4 bases, with 19 bases sitting between them. The germline V gene encodes CDR1 SGDLS and CDR2 YYNGEE. CDR3 sequence: CASSDLLRGFGTEAFF. CDR3 sequence (DNA): TGTGCCAGCAGCGATCTCCTCCGGGGGTTTGGCACTGAAGCTTTCTTT.

V and J are TRBV28 and TRBJ1-1, with a weak D call TRBD1 (5 bases). The germline gives CDR1 MDHEN, CDR2 SYDVKM. Trimming removed 6 bases at V and 6 bases at J, with 14 bases between. The CDR3 consists of 13 residues. For the CDR3, the DNA is TGTGCCAGCAGCACAACAGGCCGCCCTGAAGCTTTCTTT. Translating it yields CASSTTGRPEAFF.

The chain recombines TRBV19 with TRBJ2-2, with TRBD1 as a possible D gene (6 bases). Trimming removed 6 bases from V and 1 base from J, with 15 bases in between. CDR3 length equals 16 residues. CDR1 is LNHDA, CDR2 SQIVND, per germline (reference sequence). In DNA form, the CDR3 reads TGTGCCAGTAGCCCCCAGGGCAGGGGGAACACCGGGGAGCTGTTTTTT. Protein product: CASSPQGRGNTGELFF.

This clone has more than one count but fewer than ten. Here the CDR3 DNA reads TGTGCCAGCAGCGTAGTTAACGAGCAGTACTTC. Encoded protein: CASSVVNEQYF. The chain combines TRBV9 with TRBJ2-7; D uncertain. This CDR3 spans 11 amino acids. Germline lookup yields CDR1 SGDLS and CDR2 YYNGEE. V lost 0 bases and J 5 bases, leaving 3 bases between the germline ends.

The genes are TRBV7-3 and TRBJ1-3, with D possibly being TRBD1 (6 bases). The CDR3 covers 14 residues. V gave up 5 bases and J gave up 1 base, with 9 bases separating them. Germline V gene lookup returns CDR1 SGHTA and CDR2 FQGTGA. In DNA form, the CDR3 reads TGTGCCAGCAGCCTACAGGGATCTGGAAACACCATATATTTT. It specifies CASSLQGSGNTIYF.

The V and J genes are TRBV27 and TRBJ1-1; D is possibly TRBD1 (6 bases). The germline V and J ends were trimmed by 6 bases and 0 bases, with 17 bases remaining between them. The CDR3 loop spans 16 amino acids. Germline V gene lookup returns CDR1 MNHEY and CDR2 SMNVEV (reference sequence). In DNA form, the CDR3 reads TGTGCCAGCAGCCCGAACTCCGGGACACTGAACACTGAAGCTTTCTTT. Its protein product is CASSPNSGTLNTEAFF.

The chain links TRBV4-1 to TRBJ2-7, with 7 bases that match TRBD1. This CDR3 comprises 18 residues. The trim removed 1 base at V and 5 bases at J, leaving 17 bases unmatched. Per germline, CDR1 MGHRA and CDR2 YSYEKL. CDR3 protein: CASSQVEVGITGVHEQYF. The CDR3 DNA reads as TGCGCCAGCAGCCAAGTCGAGGTTGGGATTACAGGGGTTCACGAGCAGTACTTC.

The chain links TRBV3-1 (or the pseudogene TRBV3-2) to TRBJ2-5, with 16 bases matching TRBD2. V trimming: 4 bases; J trimming: 5 bases; junction bases outside the gene matches: 4. Germline CDR1 LGHDT, CDR2 YNNKEL (reference sequence). The CDR3 runs 16 residues. The DNA for the CDR3 is TGTGCCAGCAGCCGGGGACTAGCGGGGGGGCGCGAGACCCAGTACTTC. This translates into CASSRGLAGGRETQYF.

There are a few counts of this clone. The chain is built from TRBV7-8 and TRBJ2-2, with TRBD2 identical over 9 bases. The germline V gene encodes CDR1 SGHVS and CDR2 FQNEAQ. V dropped 4 bases and J dropped 1; count of bases not matched to a gene: 10. This CDR3 comprises 18 residues. CDR3 coding DNA: TGTGCCAGCAGCTCTTTGCCTAAGCGGGAGGAGAACACCGGGGAGCTGTTTTTT. Its translation is CASSSLPKREENTGELFF.

The CDR3 protein is CASSGSAGNGYTF. For the CDR3, the DNA is TGTGCCAGCAGCGGATCTGCGGGGAATGGCTACACCTTC. This rearrangement joins TRBV6-2 or TRBV6-3 to TRBJ1-2; D gene uncertain. Trimming shortened V by 6 bases and J by 6 bases, and 14 bases separated the two germline ends. Germline-derived CDR1 and CDR2 are MNHEY and SVGEGT. The CDR3 loop spans 13 amino acids.

The rearrangement uses TRBV19 and TRBJ1-5; a possible D gene is TRBD1 (6 bases). The V and J ends lost 3 bases and 6 bases respectively, with 9 bases between them. This CDR3 has 13 amino acids. Germline CDR1 is LNHDA and CDR2 is SQIVND (reference sequence). The CDR3 DNA reads as TGTGCCAGTAGTATTGGGGGCGGTCAGCCCCAGCATTTT. This gives the protein CASSIGGGQPQHF.